This T cell receptor (beta chain) is from a study of blood T cell repertoires in COVID-19. Study-level background: Sites across the United States, Italy and Spain contributed samples from acute and convalescent COVID-19. T cells, B-cell-depleted T cells, or PBMCs provided the cDNA or gDNA that served as material.

Source study methods: Quantification of nucleated cells was approximated via reference gene primer amplification. TCRdb's table, derived via immunoSEQ multiplex PCR, lists solely in-frame clones and lacks some. The V and J calls and clone size come from that table; D and trimming were worked out from the DNA. The repertoire holds about 240,000 clones, about 87% seen once, with 2.5% to 3% in the top ten. V was pared by 0 bases and J by 4 bases, with 4 bases of the junction left unmatched. Germline V gene data show CDR1 as SGHNT and CDR2 as YYREEE (reference sequence). The CDR3 loop spans 15 amino acids.

The receptor was isolated from a woman aged 30 to 39 with acute COVID-19. The chain employs TRBV5-4 and TRBJ2-1, with 7 bases that match TRBD2. Sequenced material: PBMCs or T cells enriched from blood (not recorded which). The CDR3, as DNA: TGTGCCAGCAGCTTGGCTCTAGCGGCGTACAATGAGCAGTTCTTC. Its translation: CASSLALAAYNEQFF.